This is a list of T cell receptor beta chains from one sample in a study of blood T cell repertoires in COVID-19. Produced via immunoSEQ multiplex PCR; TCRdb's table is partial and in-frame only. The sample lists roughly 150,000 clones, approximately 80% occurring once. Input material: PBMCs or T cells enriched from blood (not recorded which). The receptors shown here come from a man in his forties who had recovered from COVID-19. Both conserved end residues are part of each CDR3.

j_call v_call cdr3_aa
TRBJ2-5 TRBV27 CASSLGGLAGVETQYF
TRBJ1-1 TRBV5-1 CASSLLQGGSNTEAFF
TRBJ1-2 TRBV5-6 CASSLDQKYGYTF
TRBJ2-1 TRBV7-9 CASSLAPGWGEQFF
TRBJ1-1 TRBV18 CASSPGGGGNTEAFF
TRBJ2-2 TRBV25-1 CASSALQGNTGELFF
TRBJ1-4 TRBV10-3 CAISERGQGKEKLFF
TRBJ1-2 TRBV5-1 CASRAAVAVNYGYTF
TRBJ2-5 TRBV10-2 CASSPFQRETQYF
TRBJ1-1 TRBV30 CAWSQVSAEAFF
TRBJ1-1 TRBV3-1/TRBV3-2 CASSPTAAVNTEAFF
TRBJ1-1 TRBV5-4 CASSGQGGSTEAFF
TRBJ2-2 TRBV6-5 CATTRYTGELFF
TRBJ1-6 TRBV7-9 CALGGARAVNSPLHF
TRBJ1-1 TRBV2 CASSGRGFGEAFF
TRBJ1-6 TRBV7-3 CASSQSQDSPLHF
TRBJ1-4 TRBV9 CASSVGRGHEKLFF
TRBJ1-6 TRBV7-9 CASSSRGRQSSYNSPLHF
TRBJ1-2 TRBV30 CAGQQGAGYGYTF
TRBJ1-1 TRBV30 CAWTTIRSAGGNTEAFF
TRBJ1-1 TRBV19 CASSPFTGNTEAFF
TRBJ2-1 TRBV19 CASSIDPPSRVSTYNEQFF
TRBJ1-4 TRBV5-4 CASSLGVHNEKLFF
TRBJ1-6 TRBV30 CACSGQGLNSPLHF
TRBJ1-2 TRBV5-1 CASSLAGQLLYGYTF
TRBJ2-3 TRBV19 CASQYGASSTDTQYF
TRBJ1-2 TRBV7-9 CASSYLGTGASVTF
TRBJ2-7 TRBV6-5 CASSYNYRGGHEQYF
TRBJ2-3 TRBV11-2 CASSWQVTDTQYF
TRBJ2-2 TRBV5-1 CASRPGSDRYTGELFF
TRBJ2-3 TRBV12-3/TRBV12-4 CASNAGGPDTQYF
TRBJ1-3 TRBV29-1 CSGSGGVGRSGNTIYF
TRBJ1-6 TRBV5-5 CASSLRPQANNSPLHF
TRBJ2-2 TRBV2 CASSDQGGYTGELFF
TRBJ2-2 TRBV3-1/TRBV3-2 CASSGQGLGELFF
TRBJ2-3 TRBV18 CASSPSLAGADTQYF
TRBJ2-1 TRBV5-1 CASSRTGTSSYNEQFF
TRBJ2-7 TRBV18 CASSPGGKEQYF
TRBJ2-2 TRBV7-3 CASSSTGTSTGELFF
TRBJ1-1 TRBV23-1 CASRRWPGLRAFF
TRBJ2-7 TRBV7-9 CASSLTGYEQYF
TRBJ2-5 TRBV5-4 CASSLPGTGEQETQYF